These 30 T cell receptor beta chains were sequenced from one sample in a study of blood T cell repertoires in COVID-19. Method: immunoSEQ multiplex PCR; TCRdb's copy keeps in-frame clones and lacks some. The sample lists around 140,000 clones; around 87% were seen once. Input material: peripheral blood. These receptors came from a man in his fifties who had recovered from COVID-19.

J is TRBJ2-3 and V is TRBV24-1; possible D gene TRBD1, 6 bases. The germline V gene encodes CDR1 KGHDR and CDR2 SFDVKD. V was pared by 3 bases and J by 4 bases, with 16 bases between. CDR3 size: 16 residues. The CDR3 DNA reads TGTGCCACCAGTGATCCCCAGGGGAGTTCCGCAGATACGCAGTATTTT. Amino acids: CATSDPQGSSADTQYF.

This rearrangement joins TRBV2 to TRBJ2-7, with 8 bases lining up with TRBD2. The CDR3 is 16 amino acids. V gave up 0 bases and J gave up 2 bases; unmatched junction bases: 6. Germline CDR1 SNHLY, CDR2 FYNNEI. The DNA of the CDR3 is TGTGCCAGCAGTGAAGCGGCAGCGGGGGCCACCTACGAGCAGTACTTC. This translates into CASSEAAAGATYEQYF.

CDR3 sequence: CASSWMGTSTGELFF. The CDR3 bases are TGTGCCAGCAGCTGGATGGGGACATCCACCGGGGAGCTGTTTTTT. This chain connects TRBV5-4 to TRBJ2-2, with D possibly TRBD1 on 6 matching bases. The V and J ends lost 3 bases and 4 bases respectively, with 13 bases between them. Germline loops: CDR1 SGHNT, CDR2 YYREEE (reference sequence). The CDR3 is 15 residues long.

The rearrangement links TRBV19 to TRBJ1-5; tentatively, D is TRBD1 (5 bases). Between the trimmed V and J ends, which lost 6 bases and 4 bases, there was a span of 13 bases. Germline-derived CDR1 and CDR2 are LNHDA and SQIVND (reference sequence). The CDR3 totals 14 residues. This CDR3 is CASRLSRENQPQHF. CDR3 in DNA: TGTGCCAGTAGACTCAGCAGGGAAAATCAGCCCCAGCATTTT.

The chain uses TRBV27 and TRBJ1-4; D possibly corresponds to TRBD1 (5 bases). There are 17 residues in the CDR3. Trimming took 6 bases from V and 0 from J, leaving 17 bases between them. Germline CDR1 and CDR2: MNHEY and SMNVEV (reference sequence). The CDR3 reads CASSAIGGKTTNEKLFF. The CDR3 DNA is TGTGCCAGCAGCGCTATCGGGGGAAAGACAACTAATGAAAAACTGTTTTTT.

The chain links TRBV3-1 (or the pseudogene TRBV3-2) to TRBJ1-4, with D uncertain. The CDR3 contains 15 residues. Germline V gene lookup returns CDR1 LGHDT and CDR2 YNNKEL (reference sequence). V was clipped by 1 base and J by 6 bases, with 12 bases between them. The CDR3 bases are TGTGCCAGCAGCCAAGTTTCGCGGGGATATGAAAAACTGTTTTTT. This translates into CASSQVSRGYEKLFF.

The chain couples TRBV7-2 to TRBJ1-5, with D perhaps matching TRBD1 (5 bases). Germline V gene data show CDR1 as SGHTA and CDR2 as FQGNSA. The CDR3 runs to 15 residues. Trimming removed 5 bases at V and 2 bases at J, with 13 bases between. The CDR3 here is CASSPGRGGNQPQHF. The CDR3 DNA reads TGTGCCAGCAGCCCAGGGAGGGGCGGCAATCAGCCCCAGCATTTT.

The V and J genes are TRBV27 and TRBJ2-7; 8 nucleotides line up with TRBD1. The V and J ends lost 6 bases and 2 bases, in that order; junction bases with no gene match: 12. Germline CDR1 MNHEY, CDR2 SMNVEV (reference sequence). This CDR3 is 16 amino acids long. CDR3 coding DNA: TGTGCCAGCAGCCTTTTCGGTCGGACAGGGACCTACGAGCAGTACTTC. Its protein product is CASSLFGRTGTYEQYF.

V is TRBV7-8 and J is TRBJ2-3; D unresolved. Between the trimmed V and J ends, which lost 3 bases and 5 bases, there was a span of 9 bases. Germline assignment: CDR1 SGHVS and CDR2 FQNEAQ. The CDR3 extends over 13 amino acids. The CDR3: CASSFLELDTQYF. Here the CDR3 DNA reads TGTGCCAGCAGCTTTCTAGAATTAGATACGCAGTATTTT.

This chain links TRBV5-1 with TRBJ2-7; a possible D gene is TRBD1 (7 bases). This CDR3 contains 17 residues. The V gene's germline CDR1 is SGHRS and CDR2 YFSETQ. V was trimmed by 0 bases and J by 7 bases, leaving 23 bases between them. DNA of the CDR3: TGCGCCAGCAGCTTGGTCTCGAACAGGGGAGGATTAGGGGAGCAGTACTTC. Translation: CASSLVSNRGGLGEQYF. The whole variable domain, filled in from reference TRBV5-1 and TRBJ2-7, reads KAGVTQTPRYLIKTRGQQVTLSCSPISGHRSVSWYQQTPGQGLQFLFEYFSETQRNKGNFPGRFSGRQFSNSRSEMNVSTLELGDSALYLCASSLVSNRGGLGEQYFGPGTRLTVT.

The chain carries TRBV6-5 and TRBJ1-1; 9 bases agree with TRBD1. Germline V gives CDR1 MNHEY, CDR2 SVGAGI. Trimming at V came to 7 bases and at J to 9 bases, leaving 9 bases not matched to a gene. This CDR3 has 13 amino acids. Here the CDR3 DNA reads TGTGCCAGCATAGAACAGGGGGCCGATAAAGCTTTCTTT. Amino acid sequence: CASIEQGADKAFF.

This sequence joins TRBV7-8 and TRBJ2-7; D call uncertain. In germline, CDR1 is SGHVS, CDR2 FQNEAQ. The CDR3 runs 13 residues. Trimming removed 5 bases from V and 3 bases from J, with 11 bases in between. This chain's CDR3 is CASSLTAYYEQYF. CDR3 DNA sequence: TGTGCCAGCAGCCTTACAGCTTACTACGAGCAGTACTTC.

This clone was counted a few times. The chain is built from TRBV11-3 and TRBJ2-2, with 8 positions matching TRBD1. This CDR3 is built from 15 residues. Germline CDR1 reads SGHNT; CDR2 reads YENEEA. J gave up 7 bases and V 4 bases, and 8 bases lay outside the gene matches. For the CDR3, the DNA is TGTGCCAGCAGCTCTACAGGGGGTCCGGGCGGGGAGCTGTTTTTT. Its translation is CASSSTGGPGGELFF.

The V call is TRBV11-3, the J call TRBJ1-1; unclear D gene. V was shortened by 5 bases and J by 1 base, with 8 bases between the two germline ends. Per the germline V gene, CDR1 is SGHNT and CDR2 is YENEEA. The CDR3 runs to 13 residues. The CDR3 is CASSNRRNTEAFF. In nucleotides, the CDR3 is TGTGCCAGCAGCAACCGGAGGAACACTGAAGCTTTCTTT.

The CDR3 protein is CASSEGGGQPQHF. CDR3 DNA sequence: TGTGCCAGTAGTGAAGGGGGCGGTCAGCCCCAGCATTTT. The chain employs TRBV19 and TRBJ1-5; 7 bases align to TRBD1. The germline gives CDR1 LNHDA, CDR2 SQIVND (reference sequence). The CDR3 loop spans 13 amino acids. V dropped 5 bases and J dropped 6; count of bases not matched to a gene: 4.

The J gene is TRBJ1-1, the V gene TRBV10-3; possibly TRBD1 for D (6 bases). Trimming stripped 5 bases from V and 3 bases from J, with 19 bases between. Per the germline V gene, CDR1 is ENHRY and CDR2 is SYGVKD. This CDR3 comprises 16 residues. The chain's CDR3 is CAISPTFGGLDTEAFF. CDR3 coding DNA: TGTGCCATCAGTCCCACGTTTGGGGGCTTGGACACTGAAGCTTTCTTT.

This clone appeared once. The genes are TRBV25-1 and TRBJ2-3, with D perhaps TRBD2 (6 bases). V dropped 5 bases and J dropped 0 bases, with 9 bases sitting between them. The CDR3 has 14 residues. Germline V gives CDR1 MGHDK, CDR2 SYGVNS. The CDR3 region is CASSLAASTDTQYF. The CDR3 DNA reads TGTGCCAGCAGTTTAGCGGCTAGCACAGATACGCAGTATTTT. The variable domain in full, completed from reference TRBV25-1 and TRBJ2-3, reads EADIYQTPRYLVIGTGKKITLECSQTMGHDKMYWYQQDPGMELHLIHYSYGVNSTEKGDLSSESTVSRIRTEHFPLTLESARPSHTSQYLCASSLAASTDTQYFGPGTRLTVL.

This clone occurred once. The chain is built from TRBV11-1 and TRBJ2-2; D may be TRBD2 (5 bases). Germline V gene lookup returns CDR1 SGHAT and CDR2 FQDESV (reference sequence). V was clipped by 2 bases and J by 1 base, with 8 bases between them. The CDR3 has 15 residues. CDR3: CASSLFRENTGELFF. The CDR3 region has the DNA TGTGCCAGCAGCTTATTCCGGGAGAACACCGGGGAGCTGTTTTTT.

The chain links TRBV2 to TRBJ1-2, with D possibly TRBD1 on 6 matching bases. From germline, CDR1 is SNHLY and CDR2 FYNNEI. With 3 bases removed from V and 5 bases from J, the gap between germline ends came to 16 bases. The CDR3 is 15 residues long. This CDR3 is CASSDPTGSEYGYTF. DNA of the CDR3: TGTGCCAGCAGTGATCCGACAGGCTCCGAGTATGGCTACACCTTC.

This chain uses TRBV6-1 with TRBJ1-4; weak D call: TRBD1 (6 bases). The CDR3 totals 14 residues. V lost 2 bases and J 8 bases, leaving 12 bases between the germline ends. Germline CDR1 reads MNHNS; CDR2 reads SASEGT. The CDR3 region has the DNA TGTGCCAGCAGTGAACCAGGGGAGCTAGAAAAACTGTTTTTT. Protein sequence: CASSEPGELEKLFF.

This chain links TRBV3-1 (or the pseudogene TRBV3-2) with TRBJ2-7, with 9 bases that match TRBD2. Germline V CDR1 and CDR2: LGHDT, YNNKEL (reference sequence). After removal of 4 bases from V and 9 bases from J, the junction contained 4 bases not matched to a gene. The CDR3 has 12 amino acids. The CDR3 reads CASSPAAGGQYF. CDR3 bases: TGTGCCAGCAGCCCCGCAGCGGGGGGGCAGTACTTC.

V is TRBV19 and J is TRBJ1-1; 7 bases are a match to TRBD1. Germline V CDR1 and CDR2: LNHDA, SQIVND (reference sequence). This CDR3 has 14 amino acids. Trimming at V came to 4 bases and at J to 7 bases, leaving 9 bases not matched to a gene. The CDR3 DNA follows: TGTGCCAGTAGTACTCGGGACAGACTATTTGAAGCTTTCTTT. Its protein product is CASSTRDRLFEAFF.

The CDR3 DNA sequence: TGTGCCAGCAGCCCCGGGACAGCACCGTTATTGGGTGACACTGAAGCTTTCTTT. Its translation is CASSPGTAPLLGDTEAFF. The chain links TRBV7-8 to TRBJ1-1; 7 bases are shared with TRBD1. The CDR3 consists of 18 residues. Germline V gene sequence: CDR1 SGHVS, CDR2 FQNEAQ. The V segment lost 5 bases and the J segment 3 bases; nucleotides outside the gene matches: 18.

The chain combines TRBV2 with TRBJ1-6, with D tentatively TRBD1 (5 bases). Germline CDR1 reads SNHLY; CDR2 reads FYNNEI. Deletions cut 3 bases from V and 4 bases from J, with 10 bases between. The CDR3 sequence is 15 residues long. The chain's CDR3 is CASSERGVYNSPLHF. The CDR3 DNA follows: TGTGCCAGCAGTGAGCGGGGGGTTTATAATTCACCCCTCCACTTT.

The genes are TRBV4-1 and TRBJ1-5; unclear D gene. Looked up from germline, CDR1 is MGHRA and CDR2 is YSYEKL. The CDR3 length is 15 residues. Trimming pared 5 bases from V and 5 bases from J, leaving 16 bases between. CDR3: CASSKRPLGDQPQHF. The CDR3 DNA reads TGCGCCAGCAGCAAGAGGCCGTTAGGAGATCAGCCCCAGCATTTT.

The CDR3 coding sequence is TGTGCCAGCAGTGAAGTAGTTGGGACTAGCCTTCTAGGGCAGTTCTTC. Translated, it gives CASSEVVGTSLLGQFF. J is TRBJ2-1 and V is TRBV6-1; 9 bases are shared with TRBD2. This CDR3 contains 16 residues. CDR1 and CDR2 (germline): MNHNS, SASEGT. The trim removed 1 base at V and 12 bases at J, leaving 13 bases unmatched.

The chain uses TRBV21-1 and TRBJ1-6; the table calls TRBD1, which could not be checked here. TRBV21-1 is tagged as a pseudogene. This CDR3 has 15 amino acids. In nucleotides, the CDR3 is TGTGCCAGCAGCAAAGGGGGCAGGGGTAATTCACCCCTCCACTTT. As protein: CASSKGGRGNSPLHF.

The chain links TRBV7-9 to TRBJ1-5; 8 bases fit TRBD1. Trimming cost V 5 bases and J 6 bases; bases outside gene matches: 3. Germline lookup yields CDR1 SEHNR and CDR2 FQNEAQ (reference sequence). The CDR3 is 13 residues long. The CDR3 DNA reads as TGTGCCAGCAGCCGGACAGGGTCTCAGCCCCAGCATTTT. It yields the protein CASSRTGSQPQHF.

The genes are TRBV7-2 and TRBJ2-1; 9 positions match TRBD2. The CDR3 contains 16 residues. Losses at the gene ends were 1 base for V and 2 bases for J; bases not matched to a gene: 3. Germline CDR1 and CDR2: SGHTA and FQGNSA. The CDR3 spells CASSLVRGGAYNEQFF. CDR3 nucleotide sequence: TGTGCCAGCAGCTTAGTCCGCGGGGGGGCCTACAATGAGCAGTTCTTC.

Written as DNA, the CDR3 is TGTGCCAGCAGCTACCTAGGACAGGGGGTTGGCTACACCTTC. This sequence encodes CASSYLGQGVGYTF. The gene calls are TRBV6-5 and TRBJ1-2; 10 nucleotides agree with TRBD1. Germline V CDR1 and CDR2: MNHEY, SVGAGI. V gave up 6 bases and J gave up 7 bases; unmatched junction bases: 8. The CDR3 is 14 amino acids.